This T cell receptor beta chain was sequenced during a study of blood T cells in healthy people across ages. Overall study results and limits: It was the long-lived donors that had more naive CD4+ cells and higher diversity than aged donors.

Comment on this clonotype: The antigen remains unidentified.

Healthy Caucasian individuals from Russia aged about 6 to 90 served as donors. The CDR3 length is 13 residues. Germline V gene lookup returns CDR1 SGHDN and CDR2 FVKESK. Trimming left V 6 bases short and J 2 bases short, with 11 bases between. For the second PCR, which ran for roughly 6 to 11 cycles, a sample-barcoded 5' primer and a J-beta primer mix were used. A template-switch adaptor that had 12 random nucleotides put a tag on each cDNA molecule. TCRdb re-analysed the 5' RACE reads in MiXCR, keeping a single row per CDR3 protein. The repertoire holds hundreds of thousands of distinct CDR3 sequences, with 40% to 50% as singletons.

This clonotype was obtained from a man aged 55-75 years in good health. The chain carries TRBV14 and TRBJ2-7; a weak D match, TRBD2 (5 bases). Material for sequencing was blood. For the CDR3, the DNA is TGTGCCAGCAGTTTTGTCGGGACCTACGAGCAGTACTTC. Translated: CASSFVGTYEQYF. Full variable domain (missing parts from reference TRBV14 and TRBJ2-7): EAGVTQFPSHSVIEKGQTVTLRCDPISGHDNLYWYRRVMGKEIKFLLHFVKESKQDESGMPNNRFLAERTGGTYSTLKVQPAELEDSGVYFCASSFVGTYEQYFGPGTRLTVT.